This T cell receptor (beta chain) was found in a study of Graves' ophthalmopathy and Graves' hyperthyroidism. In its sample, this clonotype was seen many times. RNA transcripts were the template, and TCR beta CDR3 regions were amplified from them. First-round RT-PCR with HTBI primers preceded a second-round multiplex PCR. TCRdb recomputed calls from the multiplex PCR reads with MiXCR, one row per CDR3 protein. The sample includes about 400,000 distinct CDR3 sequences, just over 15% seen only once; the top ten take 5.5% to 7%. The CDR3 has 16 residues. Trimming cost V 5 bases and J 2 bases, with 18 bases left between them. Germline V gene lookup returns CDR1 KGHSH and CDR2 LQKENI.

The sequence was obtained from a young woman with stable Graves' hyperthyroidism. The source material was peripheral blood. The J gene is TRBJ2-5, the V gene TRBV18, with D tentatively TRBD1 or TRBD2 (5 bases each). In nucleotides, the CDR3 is TGTGCCAGCTCAGCCGGGACCCAAGCCCATCAAGAGACCCAGTACTTC. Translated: CASSAGTQAHQETQYF.